This T cell receptor (beta chain) is drawn from a study of patients and donors after allogeneic stem cell transplantation. J gave up 3 bases and V 6 bases, and 6 bases lay outside the gene matches. Germline V CDR1 and CDR2: SQVTM, ANQGSEA. CDR3 length: 13 amino acids. A few counts support this clonotype. One entry per CDR3 protein results from TCRdb running MiXCR on the RT-PCR reads. The table shows 90,000 to 120,000 distinct CDR3 sequences, with less than 45% occurring only once. The sequence came from a human donor who was either an allogeneic HSCT recipient or a stem cell or donor lymphocyte infusion donor (not recorded which). It is not recorded whose cells these are; they may come from a transplant donor. The sample consisted of blood, either unsorted or a sorted T cell fraction (not recorded which). This sequence joins TRBV29-1 and TRBJ1-1, with 8 bases that match TRBD1. The CDR3, as DNA: TGCAGCGTCCCGACAGGGGAGGACACTGAAGCTTTCTTT. As protein: CSVPTGEDTEAFF.